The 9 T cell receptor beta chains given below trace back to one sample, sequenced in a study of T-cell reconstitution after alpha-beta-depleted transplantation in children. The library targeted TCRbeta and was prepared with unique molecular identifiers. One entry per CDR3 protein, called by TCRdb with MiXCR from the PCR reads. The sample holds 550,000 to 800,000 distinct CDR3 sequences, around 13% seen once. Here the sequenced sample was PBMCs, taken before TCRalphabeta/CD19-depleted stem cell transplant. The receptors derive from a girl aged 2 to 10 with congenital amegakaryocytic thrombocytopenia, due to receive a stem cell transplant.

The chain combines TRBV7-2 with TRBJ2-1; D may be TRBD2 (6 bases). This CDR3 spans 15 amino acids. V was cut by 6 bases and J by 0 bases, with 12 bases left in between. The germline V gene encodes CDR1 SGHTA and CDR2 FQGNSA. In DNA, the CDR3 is TGTGCCAGCAGACCTAGCGTCGACTCCTACAATGAGCAGTTCTTC. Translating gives CASRPSVDSYNEQFF.

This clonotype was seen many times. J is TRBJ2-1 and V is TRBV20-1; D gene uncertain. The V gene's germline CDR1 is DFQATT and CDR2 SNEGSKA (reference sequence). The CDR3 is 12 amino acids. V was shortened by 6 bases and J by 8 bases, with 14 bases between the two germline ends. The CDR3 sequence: CSALKLWYEQFF. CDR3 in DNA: TGCAGTGCCCTTAAACTATGGTATGAGCAGTTCTTC.

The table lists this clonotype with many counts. CDR3 protein: CSVEPSGGALYTQYF. The DNA for the CDR3 is TGCAGCGTTGAACCTTCAGGGGGCGCGCTATATACGCAGTATTTT. The chain has TRBV29-1 and TRBJ2-3; 8 bases match TRBD1. Trimming removed 2 bases from V and 7 bases from J; junction bases left unmatched: 11. Germline CDR1 reads SQVTM; CDR2 reads ANQGSEA. The CDR3 contains 15 residues.

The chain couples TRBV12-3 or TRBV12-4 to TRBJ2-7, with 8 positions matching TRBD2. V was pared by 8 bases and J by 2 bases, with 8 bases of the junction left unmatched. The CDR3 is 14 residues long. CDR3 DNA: TGTGCCAGCGCAACTAGCGGAAAGACCTACGAGCAGTACTTC. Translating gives CASATSGKTYEQYF.

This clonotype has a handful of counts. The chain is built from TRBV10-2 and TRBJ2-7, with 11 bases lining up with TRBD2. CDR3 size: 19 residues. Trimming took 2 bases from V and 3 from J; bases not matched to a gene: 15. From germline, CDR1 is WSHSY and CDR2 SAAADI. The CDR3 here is CASSEADSGRAPIRYEQYF. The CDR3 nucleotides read TGCGCCAGCAGTGAGGCGGATAGCGGGAGGGCCCCAATACGCTACGAGCAGTACTTC.

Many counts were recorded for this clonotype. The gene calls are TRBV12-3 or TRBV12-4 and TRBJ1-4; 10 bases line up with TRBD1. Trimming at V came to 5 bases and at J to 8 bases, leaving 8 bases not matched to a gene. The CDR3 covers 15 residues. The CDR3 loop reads CASSVSGQGNEKLFF. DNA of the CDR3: TGTGCCAGCAGTGTATCGGGACAGGGGAACGAAAAACTGTTTTTT.

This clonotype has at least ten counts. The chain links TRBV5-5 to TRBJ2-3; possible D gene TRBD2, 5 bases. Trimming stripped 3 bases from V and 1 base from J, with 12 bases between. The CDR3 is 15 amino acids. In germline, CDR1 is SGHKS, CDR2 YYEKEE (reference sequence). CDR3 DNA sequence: TGTGCCAGCAGCTGGAGAGGGAAGGGCACAGATACGCAGTATTTT. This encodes CASSWRGKGTDTQYF.

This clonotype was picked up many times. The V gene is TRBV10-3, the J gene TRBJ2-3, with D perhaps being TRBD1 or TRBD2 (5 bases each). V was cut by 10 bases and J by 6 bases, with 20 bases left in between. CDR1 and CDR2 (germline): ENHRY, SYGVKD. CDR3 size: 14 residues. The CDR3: CATGRGVHIDTQYF. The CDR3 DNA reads TGTGCCACCGGACGGGGCGTGCACATCGATACGCAGTATTTT.

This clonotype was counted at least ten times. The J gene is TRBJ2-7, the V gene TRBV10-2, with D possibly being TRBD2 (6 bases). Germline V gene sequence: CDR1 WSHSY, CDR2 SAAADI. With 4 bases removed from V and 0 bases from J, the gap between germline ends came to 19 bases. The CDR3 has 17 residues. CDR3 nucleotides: TGCGCCAGCAGTGGTACGGGGCAGCGGGTGCTCTCCTACGAGCAGTACTTC. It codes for CASSGTGQRVLSYEQYF.